The clone carrying this T cell receptor (beta chain) was seen a few times. Alpha and beta libraries were amplified separately from the second PCR onward. This sample is part of a study of naive and memory T cell subsets. Two oligonucleotides, mixed equimolar, formed the beta constant-region primer covering TRBC1 and TRBC2. Ligation attached a single-stranded oligonucleotide with a 12-nucleotide UMI and the SP2 primer to the cDNA 3' end. MiXCR, applied by TCRdb to the UMI-ligation and nested PCR reads, yields one record per CDR3 protein. The sample shows some 150,000 distinct CDR3 sequences, 15% to 20% of them seen only once. Sequencing input: naive CD4+ T cells from blood. The receptor comes from a human donor in good health.

The CDR3 bases are TGTGCCAGCAGTTTGGGACCCAGGCCCTACGAGCAGTACTTC. It specifies CASSLGPRPYEQYF. The chain recombines TRBV12-3 or TRBV12-4 with TRBJ2-7; either TRBD1 or TRBD2 may fit D (5 bases each). Trimming took off 3 bases at V and 2 bases at J, with 11 bases between the two ends. This CDR3 region has 14 residues.